This TCR beta chain derives from a study of vaccination and CD4 T cells after COVID-19. The germline V gene has CDR1 SEHNR and CDR2 FQNEAQ (reference sequence). With 7 bases removed from V and 1 base from J, the gap between germline ends came to 13 bases. The CDR3 loop spans 15 amino acids. As to time point: late sampling 161 to 241 days after vaccination in a few convalescent patients. Described treatment: roughly nine-day PBMC culture with coronavirus spike peptide pools or control peptides (ViraFEST assay). The authors cultured 1.5 million to 2 million PBMCs per well with 9.5 to 10 IU/ml IL-2 and 8 to 10 ug/ml peptide pools. With regard to this clonotype: Its antigen remains unknown.

The Oncomine TCR Beta short-read assay was applied to DNA of cultured CD4+ T cells. TCRdb independently ran MiXCR on the PCR reads; one entry per CDR3 protein. The sample carries approximately 27,000 distinct CDR3 sequences, roughly a third recorded once. The origin of this receptor is a human donor who had recovered from COVID-19. Sequences were derived from CD4+ T cells from blood, cultured in vitro, sampled about 7 months after SARS-CoV-2 vaccination. V and J are TRBV7-9 and TRBJ2-2; tentative D call: TRBD1 (6 bases). Here the CDR3 reads CASTTDRVNTGELFF. In nucleotides, the CDR3 is TGTGCCAGCACCACGGACAGAGTGAACACCGGGGAGCTGTTTTTT.